This T cell receptor beta chain originates from a study of blood T cell repertoires in COVID-19. Study at large: Samples representing acute and convalescent COVID-19 were sourced from the United States, Italy and Spain.

Sequencing used immunoSEQ multiplex PCR; TCRdb keeps in-frame clones, though not all of them. Seen here are over 300,000 clones, about 90% observed once, and the top ten hold roughly 1.2%. The sequenced sample consisted of peripheral blood. The sequence came from a man aged 35 to 55 with acute or convalescent COVID-19.

The CDR3 DNA is TGTGCCACCCAAAAGGCAGGGGGCATTGAAGCTTTCTTT. It encodes CATQKAGGIEAFF. This sequence joins TRBV19 and TRBJ1-1, with TRBD1 matching over 8 bases. The germline CDR1 and CDR2 sequences are LNHDA and SQIVND (reference sequence). Germline trimming cut 10 bases from V and 7 bases from J; bases unmatched to any gene: 11. This CDR3 is built from 13 residues.